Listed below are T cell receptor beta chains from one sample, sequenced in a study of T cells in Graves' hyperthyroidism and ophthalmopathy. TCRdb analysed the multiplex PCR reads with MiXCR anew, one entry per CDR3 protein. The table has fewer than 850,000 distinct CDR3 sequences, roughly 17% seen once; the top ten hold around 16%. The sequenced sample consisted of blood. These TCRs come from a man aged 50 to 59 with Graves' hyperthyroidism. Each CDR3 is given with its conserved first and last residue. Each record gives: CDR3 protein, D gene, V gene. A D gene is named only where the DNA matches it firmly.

cdr3_aa: CASSFTASESSGNTIYF
d_call: NA
v_call: TRBV5-1

cdr3_aa: CASSVQGQVNYEQYF
d_call: TRBD1
v_call: TRBV7-3

cdr3_aa: CSANVGLAGAVGTDTQYF
d_call: TRBD2
v_call: TRBV20-1

cdr3_aa: CASSLPGFRLAGGEDEQFF
d_call: TRBD2
v_call: TRBV28

cdr3_aa: CATSEAQTYKETQYF
d_call: NA
v_call: TRBV24-1

cdr3_aa: CASSLEGSGRIYNEQFF
d_call: TRBD2
v_call: TRBV5-1

cdr3_aa: CASSLTSGINTDTQYF
d_call: TRBD2
v_call: TRBV18

cdr3_aa: CASSLEEPGWSSGNTIYF
d_call: NA
v_call: TRBV13

cdr3_aa: CASSVKPGNNINSPLHF
d_call: NA
v_call: TRBV5-1

cdr3_aa: CASSLGLRGEHYEQYF
d_call: TRBD2
v_call: TRBV13

cdr3_aa: CASSFDRENSPLHF
d_call: NA
v_call: TRBV5-6

cdr3_aa: CASSYFGTSGVYEQYF
d_call: TRBD2
v_call: TRBV6-2/TRBV6-3

cdr3_aa: CASSFLGQVGYEQFF
d_call: NA
v_call: TRBV7-3

cdr3_aa: CASSPQGAQGLDYGYTF
d_call: TRBD1
v_call: TRBV28

cdr3_aa: CASSTTANEQFF
d_call: NA
v_call: TRBV12-3/TRBV12-4

cdr3_aa: CASSCLDGVYSNQPQHF
d_call: NA
v_call: TRBV25-1

cdr3_aa: CASSPGLAGSGGELFF
d_call: TRBD2
v_call: TRBV6-4

cdr3_aa: CSVVRGTSTDTQYF
d_call: NA
v_call: TRBV29-1

cdr3_aa: CASSFSGTGRNTEAFF
d_call: NA
v_call: TRBV12-3/TRBV12-4

cdr3_aa: CASKVEREWDTQYF
d_call: TRBD2
v_call: TRBV27

cdr3_aa: CATGLAGGLSSYNEQFF
d_call: TRBD2
v_call: TRBV7-9

cdr3_aa: CASSSWDRDGGNTIYF
d_call: TRBD1
v_call: TRBV7-9

cdr3_aa: CASSERKGTGPFYSNQPQHF
d_call: TRBD1
v_call: TRBV6-1

cdr3_aa: CASIRGYNSPLHF
d_call: NA
v_call: TRBV27

cdr3_aa: CASSLPGTGNGYTF
d_call: NA
v_call: TRBV28

cdr3_aa: CASSVIYQETQYF
d_call: NA
v_call: TRBV19

cdr3_aa: CATSDYRGRETQYF
d_call: NA
v_call: TRBV24-1

cdr3_aa: CASSPDPGGLQEQFF
d_call: TRBD2
v_call: TRBV5-1

cdr3_aa: CASSFGDAQGGEKLFF
d_call: NA
v_call: TRBV5-1

cdr3_aa: CASSLEGGSEAFF
d_call: NA
v_call: TRBV5-1

cdr3_aa: CASHQREFGDTQYF
d_call: TRBD2
v_call: TRBV28

cdr3_aa: CASSPAPSGRGADTQYF
d_call: TRBD2
v_call: TRBV7-2

cdr3_aa: CASSMPTPDGTEAFF
d_call: NA
v_call: TRBV28

cdr3_aa: CASSPTKRDRIATNEKLFF
d_call: NA
v_call: TRBV7-9

cdr3_aa: CASSLGHPNEAFF
d_call: NA
v_call: TRBV28

cdr3_aa: CASSEVGGELFF
d_call: NA
v_call: TRBV14

cdr3_aa: CASSQVPGVKGTEAFF
d_call: NA
v_call: TRBV5-1

cdr3_aa: CASSSAVLYNSPLHF
d_call: NA
v_call: TRBV28

cdr3_aa: CAGDLPGLSNEQFF
d_call: NA
v_call: TRBV6-1

cdr3_aa: CSARPLAGVTDTQYF
d_call: TRBD2
v_call: TRBV20-1

cdr3_aa: CASSHAPGGTDTQYF
d_call: TRBD1
v_call: TRBV3-1

cdr3_aa: CASSSRGNSGANVLTF
d_call: NA
v_call: TRBV19

cdr3_aa: CASSLNRGPNEQFF
d_call: TRBD1
v_call: TRBV13

cdr3_aa: CASSQDGAGANVLTF
d_call: NA
v_call: TRBV4-1

cdr3_aa: CASSTTTTGPVETQYF
d_call: NA
v_call: TRBV6-1

cdr3_aa: CASSQEGGGGDYEQYF
d_call: TRBD2
v_call: TRBV14

cdr3_aa: CSVGPGLAGGSSYNEQFF
d_call: TRBD2
v_call: TRBV29-1

cdr3_aa: CSVEVPTLYLAFF
d_call: NA
v_call: TRBV29-1

cdr3_aa: CSARAGTGVVAPLHF
d_call: TRBD1
v_call: TRBV20-1

cdr3_aa: CASSLTGNSGNTIYF
d_call: NA
v_call: TRBV7-2

cdr3_aa: CASSTGQGDEQFF
d_call: TRBD1
v_call: TRBV18

cdr3_aa: CSVVSLVPAGGVTDTQYF
d_call: TRBD2
v_call: TRBV29-1

cdr3_aa: CASSLTHIAINTGELFF
d_call: NA
v_call: TRBV27

cdr3_aa: CASSPTVSNQPQHF
d_call: NA
v_call: TRBV7-8

cdr3_aa: CASSPRGGSFYEQYF
d_call: TRBD1
v_call: TRBV27

cdr3_aa: CASSLANWEYEQYF
d_call: NA
v_call: TRBV7-2

cdr3_aa: CASSQAGHMNTEAFF
d_call: NA
v_call: TRBV14

cdr3_aa: CASSSLEAFF
d_call: NA
v_call: TRBV28

cdr3_aa: CASSQDVAAGYNEQFF
d_call: NA
v_call: TRBV4-3

cdr3_aa: CATSSLRGGAPQPNTGELFF
d_call: TRBD2
v_call: TRBV24-1